These 18 T cell receptor beta chains came from one sample sequenced in a study of blood T cell repertoires in COVID-19. Some clones are missing from TCRdb's copy, which holds only in-frame ones; the method was immunoSEQ multiplex PCR. The sample records some 250,000 clones, 82% being singletons. Sequencing was performed on peripheral blood. These receptors were taken from a woman in her late teens or twenties with acute or convalescent COVID-19.

The CDR3 nucleotides read TGTGCCAGCAGCTTGGTCGGTGTAGGAGTGGTGAACACTGAAGCTTTCTTT. Its protein is CASSLVGVGVVNTEAFF. The chain couples TRBV5-6 to TRBJ1-1, with no clear D. Germline V gives CDR1 SGHDT, CDR2 YYEEEE. V shed 0 bases and J shed 0 bases, with 15 bases lying between them. This CDR3 comprises 17 residues.

The chain employs TRBV6-6 and TRBJ2-2, with D tentatively TRBD2 (5 bases). CDR3 length: 14 amino acids. Trimming stripped 6 bases from V and 1 base from J, with 9 bases between. Germline V lookup: CDR1 MNHNY, CDR2 SVGAGI (reference sequence). In DNA, the CDR3 is TGTGCCAGCAGACCCCGGGGGAACACCGGGGAGCTGTTTTTT. Translated: CASRPRGNTGELFF.

V usage is TRBV30 and J usage is TRBJ1-4; D unresolved. The V end lost 0 bases, the J end lost 3 bases, and 11 bases lay between the germline ends. Germline V gene sequence: CDR1 GTSNPN, CDR2 SVGIG (reference sequence). CDR3 length equals 15 residues. CDR3 loop: CAWSVGGLANEKLFF. The CDR3 bases are TGTGCCTGGAGTGTGGGAGGGTTGGCTAATGAAAAACTGTTTTTT. Combining the CDR3 with reference TRBV30 and TRBJ1-4 gives the whole variable domain SQTIHQWPATLVQPVGSPLSLECTVEGTSNPNLYWYRQAAGRGLQLLFYSVGIGQISSEVPQNLSASRPQDRQFILSSKKLLLSDSGFYLCAWSVGGLANEKLFFGSGTQLSVL.

For the CDR3, the DNA is TGTGCCACTAGTCCTAGGACTAGTCAGCCCTACAATGAGCAGTTCTTC. This sequence encodes CATSPRTSQPYNEQFF. The chain uses TRBV27 and TRBJ2-1, with TRBD2 identical over 7 bases. Germline assignment: CDR1 MNHEY and CDR2 SMNVEV (reference sequence). Unmatched junction bases numbered 14, after V lost 10 bases and J lost 2 bases. This CDR3 contains 16 residues.

Here the CDR3 reads CASSLLLRQANEKLFF. The DNA of the CDR3 is TGTGCCAGCAGCTTACTTCTACGGCAGGCTAATGAAAAACTGTTTTTT. This chain joins TRBV7-9 and TRBJ1-4; D is unresolved. CDR3 length: 16 amino acids. The V end lost 2 bases, the J end lost 3 bases, and 13 bases lay between the germline ends. Germline loops: CDR1 SEHNR, CDR2 FQNEAQ (reference sequence).

The chain is built from TRBV12-3 or TRBV12-4 and TRBJ1-2; D is unresolved. The CDR3 runs to 12 residues. V was shortened by 6 bases and J by 3 bases, with 8 bases between the two germline ends. CDR3 DNA sequence: TGTGCCAGCAGCCCTGTCGACTATGGCTACACCTTC. This sequence encodes CASSPVDYGYTF.

The chain is built from TRBV9 and TRBJ2-1; 16 nucleotides align to TRBD2. Trimming cost V 0 bases and J 7 bases; bases outside gene matches: 7. The CDR3 has 18 amino acids. Germline V gene sequence: CDR1 SGDLS, CDR2 YYNGEE. The CDR3 region is CASSVEGLAGGPRNEQFF. CDR3 nucleotides: TGTGCCAGCAGCGTAGAGGGACTAGCGGGAGGGCCCAGGAATGAGCAGTTCTTC.

The V gene is TRBV7-9, the J gene TRBJ1-2; 8 nucleotides match TRBD1. Losses at the gene ends were 4 bases for V and 2 bases for J; bases not matched to a gene: 6. The CDR3 consists of 15 residues. CDR1 and CDR2 from the germline V gene are SEHNR and FQNEAQ (reference sequence). CDR3 coding DNA: TGTGCCAGCAGCTATGGACAGGGACCAAACTATGGCTACACCTTC. Amino acid sequence: CASSYGQGPNYGYTF.

Notes on this clone: At one end the junction does not follow the germline gene, possibly because of a read error. The V call is TRBV18, the J call TRBJ2-1, with TRBD1 matching 9 bases. This CDR3 comprises 17 residues. CDR1 and CDR2 (germline): KGHSH, LQKENI. As DNA, the CDR3 is TGTGCCAGCTCTCCACGATCCTTGGGACAGGGTTCTTTGGAGCAGTTCTTC. Residues: CASSPRSLGQGSLEQFF.

This chain connects TRBV7-2 to TRBJ2-7; TRBD1 aligns across 8 bases. This CDR3 has 15 amino acids. V lost 4 bases and J lost 5; bases outside the gene matches: 10. Germline CDR1 and CDR2: SGHTA and FQGNSA. The CDR3 is CASSSGQGKRNEQYF. CDR3 sequence (DNA): TGTGCCAGCAGCTCTGGACAGGGTAAGAGGAACGAGCAGTACTTC.

In its sample, this clone was seen a few times. This sequence joins TRBV9 and TRBJ1-3; 8 bases are a match to TRBD1. Germline lookup yields CDR1 SGDLS and CDR2 YYNGEE. With V trimmed by 3 bases and J by 3 bases, 5 bases remained unmatched. The CDR3 sequence is 15 residues long. CDR3 in DNA: TGTGCCAGCAGCGGCTCAGGGGGCAGTGGAAACACCATATATTTT. Translated, it gives CASSGSGGSGNTIYF.

This clone was detected once. The chain uses TRBV3-1 (or the pseudogene TRBV3-2) and TRBJ1-2, with D unresolved. CDR1 and CDR2 from the germline V gene are LGHDT and YNNKEL (reference sequence). Trimming shortened V by 4 bases and J by 1 base, and 7 bases separated the two germline ends. There are 13 residues in the CDR3. In DNA, the CDR3 is TGTGCCAGCAGCCCCGTCCGTAACTATGGCTACACCTTC. It codes for CASSPVRNYGYTF.

This clone was counted once. V is TRBV12-3 or TRBV12-4 and J is TRBJ1-2; D gene unclear. CDR3 size: 12 residues. V shed 6 bases and J shed 2 bases, with 7 bases lying between them. The CDR3 is CASSQKNYGYTF. The CDR3 nucleotides are TGTGCCAGCAGCCAGAAAAACTATGGCTACACCTTC.

J is TRBJ1-5 and V is TRBV6-4, with D maybe TRBD1 (6 bases). CDR3 length: 11 amino acids. V dropped 11 bases and J dropped 5 bases, with 10 bases sitting between them. CDR1 and CDR2 (germline): MRHNA, SNTAGT. DNA of the CDR3: TGTGCCCCTGGGGGCGATCAGCCCCAGCATTTT. Translation: CAPGGDQPQHF.

The chain combines TRBV6-6 with TRBJ2-4; D might be TRBD2 (6 bases). V gave up 0 bases and J gave up 5 bases, with 14 bases separating them. The germline V gene encodes CDR1 MNHNY and CDR2 SVGAGI (reference sequence). CDR3 length: 16 residues. The CDR3 spells CASSYSGLAKQNIQYF. CDR3 DNA: TGTGCCAGCAGTTACTCGGGGCTAGCGAAACAAAACATTCAGTACTTC.

The V and J genes are TRBV19 and TRBJ1-2, with 7 positions matching TRBD1. Germline CDR1 LNHDA, CDR2 SQIVND (reference sequence). CDR3 length: 16 amino acids. V gave up 7 bases and J gave up 2 bases; unmatched junction bases: 13. This CDR3 reads CASTNTGTVTNYGYTF. For the CDR3, the DNA is TGTGCCAGTACCAACACCGGGACAGTCACCAACTATGGCTACACCTTC.

The CDR3 DNA reads TGTGCCAGCAAACCTGGACACAGTAATGAAAAACTGTTTTTT. It codes for CASKPGHSNEKLFF. The V call is TRBV6-5, the J call TRBJ1-4; D is perhaps TRBD1 (5 bases). The CDR3 is 14 residues long. V gave up 7 bases and J gave up 4 bases, with 13 bases separating them. Germline CDR1 and CDR2: MNHEY and SVGAGI.

The J gene is TRBJ2-2, the V gene TRBV11-3; D ambiguous. Germline-derived CDR1 and CDR2 are SGHNT and YENEEA. V lost 7 bases and J 0 bases, leaving 6 bases between the germline ends. The CDR3 loop spans 13 amino acids. The CDR3: CASTNPNTGELFF. For the CDR3, the DNA is TGTGCCAGCACCAATCCGAACACCGGGGAGCTGTTTTTT. Based on the CDR3 plus reference TRBV11-3 and TRBJ2-2, the full variable domain is EAGVVQSPRYKIIEKKQPVAFWCNPISGHNTLYWYLQNLGQGPELLIRYENEEAVDDSQLPKDRFSAERLKGVDSTLKIQPAELGDSAVYLCASTNPNTGELFFGEGSRLTVL.